This entry describes one T cell receptor (beta chain). Its antigen is still unknown. This sample is part of a study of shared clonotypes between healthy human individuals. Germline loops: CDR1 MNHNS, CDR2 SASEGT. V was shortened by 0 bases and J by 0 bases, with 12 bases between the two germline ends. There are 17 residues in the CDR3. Several immunoSEQ 96-well plates shared each subset's DNA, each plate a replicate. Measured with immunoSEQ multiplex PCR; TCRdb has only the in-frame clones, and not every one. The sample shows under 2.5 million clones, just under 95% of them seen only once. Study observations and caveats: With a few donors compared, around 5% of naive CD4 clonotypes were shared.

Division of CD4+ cells produced a CD45RA+ naive subset and a CD45RA-negative memory subset. The specimen was naive CD4+ T cells from PBMCs. Subset of the sample: CD45RA+ positively selected. The gene calls are TRBV6-1 and TRBJ2-4, with TRBD1 as a possible D gene (6 bases). The clonotype originates from a man between 18 and 29 years old in good health. Some clones in this sample may be carry-over from other donors' samples. The CDR3 DNA reads as TGTGCCAGCAGTGAAGCGGGGGCCCGAGTAGCCAAAAACATTCAGTACTTC. It specifies CASSEAGARVAKNIQYF.